This entry is about one T cell receptor (beta chain). Its antigen is undetermined. This CDR3 contains 14 residues. Germline assignment: CDR1 SGHRS and CDR2 YFSETQ. Trimming took 4 bases from V and 2 from J, leaving 13 bases between them. The sample belongs to a study of CD4+ T cells in melanoma. Whole-study results and caveats: In melanoma, neoantigen-specific CD4+ T cells reportedly differed in differentiation state.

Measured with immunoSEQ multiplex PCR; TCRdb has only the in-frame clones, and not every one. The sample carries under 5,000 clones, about 63% recorded once. The receptor comes from a human donor with melanoma. Sequenced: cells from a culture (not recorded whether cultured in vitro). V and J are TRBV5-1 and TRBJ2-7, with D possibly called TRBD1 or TRBD2 (5 bases each). CDR3 loop: CASSPGTHAYEQYF. Written as DNA, the CDR3 is TGCGCCAGCAGCCCCGGGACGCATGCCTACGAGCAGTACTTC.